Listed below are T cell receptor beta chains from one sample, sequenced in a study of T cell clonotyping in hematopoietic cell transplantation. The method was immunoSEQ multiplex PCR; TCRdb's version includes in-frame clones alone and lacks a portion of them. This table has several thousand clones, around nine tenths appearing once. The sequenced sample was peripheral blood mononuclear cells, obtained 100 days after allogeneic stem cell transplant. These receptors came from a female patient in her thirties or forties who had an allogeneic stem cell transplant from a related donor, so the T cells may come from the graft donor. Some clones in this sample may be carry-over from other donors' samples. The CDR3 runs from the conserved cysteine through the conserved F or W. D genes are given only for firm matches. Only some rows state a clone size, as once, few, many or a class for expanded clones.

d_call: TRBD1
j_call: TRBJ1-1
v_call: TRBV7-2
clone_size: -
cdr3_nt: TGTGCCAGCACCTCCCAGGGGGAAACTGAAGCTTTCTTT
cdr3_aa: CASTSQGETEAFF

d_call: -
j_call: TRBJ1-4
v_call: TRBV5-6
clone_size: -
cdr3_nt: TGTGCCAGCAGCTTGCTGGTAGTCAATGAAAAACTGTTTTTT
cdr3_aa: CASSLLVVNEKLFF

d_call: -
j_call: TRBJ2-2
v_call: TRBV5-1
clone_size: -
cdr3_nt: TGCGCCAGCAGCTTGAGAGGAGGGAGCACCGGGGAGCTGTTTTTT
cdr3_aa: CASSLRGGSTGELFF

d_call: -
j_call: TRBJ1-4
v_call: TRBV28
clone_size: -
cdr3_nt: TGTGCCAGCACTTCAGGGACCAATGAAAAACTGTTTTTT
cdr3_aa: CASTSGTNEKLFF

d_call: -
j_call: TRBJ1-1
v_call: TRBV2
clone_size: -
cdr3_nt: TGTGCCAGCAGTGCTCACGGGAACACTGAAGCTTTCTTT
cdr3_aa: CASSAHGNTEAFF

d_call: -
j_call: TRBJ2-7
v_call: TRBV7-8
clone_size: -
cdr3_nt: TGTGCCAGCAGCCATAGGCGGTTGGGGGCCGGGGAGCAGTACTTC
cdr3_aa: CASSHRRLGAGEQYF

d_call: -
j_call: TRBJ2-7
v_call: TRBV11-2
clone_size: -
cdr3_nt: TGTGCCAGCAGCTCCACAGCGAGCTCCTACGAGCAGTACTTC
cdr3_aa: CASSSTASSYEQYF

d_call: -
j_call: TRBJ1-5
v_call: TRBV6-6
clone_size: -
cdr3_nt: TGTGCCACAGCGGAAGGTTCTTCAGGGGGCAATCAGCCCCAGCATTTT
cdr3_aa: CATAEGSSGGNQPQHF

d_call: -
j_call: TRBJ2-2
v_call: TRBV19
clone_size: once
cdr3_nt: TGTGCCACATTCGGGGGACGGTGGAACGGGGAGCTGTTTTTT
cdr3_aa: CATFGGRWNGELFF

d_call: -
j_call: TRBJ1-2
v_call: TRBV19
clone_size: few
cdr3_nt: TGTGCCAGTAGTATAGTAGGAGGGGACTATGGCTACACCTTC
cdr3_aa: CASSIVGGDYGYTF

d_call: -
j_call: TRBJ1-1
v_call: TRBV19
clone_size: -
cdr3_nt: TGTGCCAGTAGTATCGACACCCAGAACACTGAAGCTTTCTTT
cdr3_aa: CASSIDTQNTEAFF

d_call: -
j_call: TRBJ2-5
v_call: TRBV19
clone_size: -
cdr3_nt: TGTGCCAGTAGAGAACCAGGGGGGGAGACCCAGTACTTC
cdr3_aa: CASREPGGETQYF

d_call: -
j_call: TRBJ2-5
v_call: TRBV2
clone_size: -
cdr3_nt: TGTGCCAGCAGTAGAATTGGTCAGGAGCAAGAGACCCAGTACTTC
cdr3_aa: CASSRIGQEQETQYF

d_call: -
j_call: TRBJ1-5
v_call: TRBV27
clone_size: -
cdr3_nt: TGTGCCAGCAGACTGGGGGCTGGGGGGATAGGACAGCCCCAGCATTTT
cdr3_aa: CASRLGAGGIGQPQHF

d_call: TRBD1
j_call: TRBJ2-7
v_call: TRBV28
clone_size: -
cdr3_nt: TGTGCCAGCATATTGGGGGGGACAGGGCAAAACGAGCAGTACTTC
cdr3_aa: CASILGGTGQNEQYF

d_call: TRBD1
j_call: TRBJ2-5
v_call: TRBV6-5
clone_size: once
cdr3_nt: TGTGCCAGCCGGACAGGGTCACGAGAGACCCAGTACTTC
cdr3_aa: CASRTGSRETQYF

d_call: -
j_call: TRBJ2-7
v_call: TRBV28
clone_size: -
cdr3_nt: TGTGCCAGCAGTTTTAGTAGCTCCTACGAGCAGTACTTC
cdr3_aa: CASSFSSSYEQYF

d_call: -
j_call: TRBJ2-2
v_call: TRBV27
clone_size: -
cdr3_nt: TGTGCCAGCAGCTTACTTTCTTCCTCGGGCACCGGGGAGCTGTTTTTT
cdr3_aa: CASSLLSSSGTGELFF

d_call: -
j_call: TRBJ2-7
v_call: TRBV6-1
clone_size: -
cdr3_nt: TGTGCCAGCAGCGATCCTAGATTTTACGAGCAGTACTTC
cdr3_aa: CASSDPRFYEQYF

d_call: -
j_call: TRBJ1-2
v_call: TRBV30
clone_size: -
cdr3_nt: TGTGCCTGGAGTTACCCCTCCGGAGGGAACTATGGCTACACCTTC
cdr3_aa: CAWSYPSGGNYGYTF

d_call: TRBD1
j_call: TRBJ2-2
v_call: TRBV6-5
clone_size: -
cdr3_nt: TGTGTCAGCAGGGCGACAGGGCTCCCCGGGGAGCTGTTTTTT
cdr3_aa: CVSRATGLPGELFF

d_call: TRBD1
j_call: TRBJ1-4
v_call: TRBV5-1
clone_size: -
cdr3_nt: TGCGCCAGCAGCGGAGGACAGGATGAAAAACTGTTTTTT
cdr3_aa: CASSGGQDEKLFF

d_call: -
j_call: TRBJ1-2
v_call: TRBV19
clone_size: few
cdr3_nt: TGTGCCACCCACCGGGGAGGGAACTATGGCTACACCTTC
cdr3_aa: CATHRGGNYGYTF

d_call: TRBD1
j_call: TRBJ2-3
v_call: TRBV5-6
clone_size: -
cdr3_nt: TGTGCCAGCAGCCCGTTCCCGGGACAGGGGTCAGATACGCAGTATTTT
cdr3_aa: CASSPFPGQGSDTQYF

d_call: TRBD1
j_call: TRBJ1-1
v_call: TRBV14
clone_size: -
cdr3_nt: TGTGCCAGCAGCCCGACAGGGGTGACTGAAGCTTTCTTT
cdr3_aa: CASSPTGVTEAFF

d_call: -
j_call: TRBJ1-1
v_call: TRBV7-2
clone_size: -
cdr3_nt: TGTGCCAGCAGCCCCCAGGTCCCCCCCACTGAAGCTTTCTTT
cdr3_aa: CASSPQVPPTEAFF

d_call: -
j_call: TRBJ2-7
v_call: TRBV18
clone_size: -
cdr3_nt: TGTGCCAGCTCACAAACCAAAGACAGTCCCCACGAGCAGTACTTC
cdr3_aa: CASSQTKDSPHEQYF

d_call: -
j_call: TRBJ2-1
v_call: TRBV19
clone_size: -
cdr3_nt: TGTGCCAGTAGTATATCCCCCACTTACAATGAGCAGTTCTTC
cdr3_aa: CASSISPTYNEQFF

d_call: TRBD2
j_call: TRBJ2-1
v_call: TRBV7-3
clone_size: -
cdr3_nt: TGTGCCAGCAGCTTGCTAGCGGCTAACAATGAGCAGTTCTTC
cdr3_aa: CASSLLAANNEQFF

d_call: TRBD2
j_call: TRBJ2-1
v_call: TRBV5-6
clone_size: -
cdr3_nt: TGTGCCAGCAGGAGGAAAGGACGACTAGCGGTCTACAATGAGCAGTTCTTC
cdr3_aa: CASRRKGRLAVYNEQFF

d_call: -
j_call: TRBJ2-7
v_call: TRBV7-2
clone_size: once
cdr3_nt: TGTGCCAGCAGCTTAATCTATGGGAGCTCATACGAGCAGTACTTC
cdr3_aa: CASSLIYGSSYEQYF

d_call: -
j_call: TRBJ2-5
v_call: TRBV11-3
clone_size: -
cdr3_nt: TGTGCCAGCAGCTTAGCCTCGCCCGGAGAGACCCAGTACTTC
cdr3_aa: CASSLASPGETQYF

d_call: TRBD1
j_call: TRBJ1-5
v_call: TRBV19
clone_size: -
cdr3_nt: TGTGCCAGTAGTAGGACAGGGGATCAGCCCCAGCATTTT
cdr3_aa: CASSRTGDQPQHF

d_call: TRBD1
j_call: TRBJ1-5
v_call: TRBV4-2
clone_size: -
cdr3_nt: TGTGCCAGCAGCCATCTGGACAGGAAAAATCAGCCCCAGCATTTT
cdr3_aa: CASSHLDRKNQPQHF

d_call: -
j_call: TRBJ1-2
v_call: TRBV2
clone_size: once
cdr3_nt: TGTGCCAGCAGTGAAGTGACGTTCGACTATGGCTACACCTTC
cdr3_aa: CASSEVTFDYGYTF

d_call: -
j_call: TRBJ2-1
v_call: TRBV4-2
clone_size: -
cdr3_nt: TGTGCCAGCAGCCCCCCACGGAGCGTTTCCTACAATGAGCAGTTCTTC
cdr3_aa: CASSPPRSVSYNEQFF

d_call: -
j_call: TRBJ2-5
v_call: TRBV27
clone_size: -
cdr3_nt: TGTGCCAGCAGTTTGGGACACCGTGAGACCCAGTACTTC
cdr3_aa: CASSLGHRETQYF

d_call: TRBD1
j_call: TRBJ2-3
v_call: TRBV5-4
clone_size: -
cdr3_nt: TGTGCCAGCAGGGTAGGGGGCAAAGATACGCAGTATTTT
cdr3_aa: CASRVGGKDTQYF

d_call: TRBD2
j_call: TRBJ2-1
v_call: TRBV6-5
clone_size: few
cdr3_nt: TGTGCCAGCAGGGGAATAGCGGGCCCTTGGGGTGAGCAGTTCTTC
cdr3_aa: CASRGIAGPWGEQFF

d_call: -
j_call: TRBJ2-6
v_call: TRBV5-1
clone_size: -
cdr3_nt: TGCGCCAGCAGCTTGGCGGGGGAAGGGGCCAACGTCCTGACTTTC
cdr3_aa: CASSLAGEGANVLTF

d_call: TRBD2
j_call: TRBJ2-1
v_call: TRBV19
clone_size: -
cdr3_nt: TGTGCCAGTAGCACCTGGGGGGGGAGGGATGAGCAGTTCTTC
cdr3_aa: CASSTWGGRDEQFF

d_call: TRBD2
j_call: TRBJ2-5
v_call: TRBV4-2
clone_size: -
cdr3_nt: TGTGCCAGCAGCCACTCCCGGACTAGCGGAGAGGGGGAGACCCAGTACTTC
cdr3_aa: CASSHSRTSGEGETQYF

d_call: -
j_call: TRBJ2-1
v_call: TRBV10-3
clone_size: -
cdr3_nt: TGTGCCATCAGTGAGCCGCCCTTGGATGAGCAGTTCTTC
cdr3_aa: CAISEPPLDEQFF

d_call: TRBD2
j_call: TRBJ2-3
v_call: TRBV16
clone_size: -
cdr3_nt: TGTGCCAGCAGCCCGTCAGCGGGAGCGGCAGATACGCAGTATTTT
cdr3_aa: CASSPSAGAADTQYF

d_call: -
j_call: TRBJ1-1
v_call: TRBV6-1
clone_size: once
cdr3_nt: TGTGCCAGCAGTGTTTCCAGGCCAGCTGAAGCTTTCTTT
cdr3_aa: CASSVSRPAEAFF

d_call: -
j_call: TRBJ2-1
v_call: TRBV7-2
clone_size: -
cdr3_nt: TGTGCCAGCAGCTTAGTCGGAGGGGTCGGTACAGTTGAGCAGTTCTTC
cdr3_aa: CASSLVGGVGTVEQFF

d_call: -
j_call: TRBJ2-7
v_call: TRBV12-5
clone_size: -
cdr3_nt: TGTGCTACCCACGGACTATACTTCTCCTACGAGCAGTACTTC
cdr3_aa: CATHGLYFSYEQYF

d_call: TRBD2
j_call: TRBJ2-1
v_call: TRBV18
clone_size: once
cdr3_nt: TGTGCCAGCACCGGGACTAACTCCTACAATGAGCAGTTCTTC
cdr3_aa: CASTGTNSYNEQFF

d_call: -
j_call: TRBJ1-5
v_call: TRBV7-2
clone_size: -
cdr3_nt: TGTGCCAGCAGCTCCCCAGGGCAGCCCCAGCATTTT
cdr3_aa: CASSSPGQPQHF

d_call: -
j_call: TRBJ1-2
v_call: TRBV5-1
clone_size: once
cdr3_nt: TGCGCCAGCAGCTTGGAGGCAGGACTTAACTATGGCTACACCTTC
cdr3_aa: CASSLEAGLNYGYTF

d_call: -
j_call: TRBJ2-1
v_call: TRBV6-5
clone_size: -
cdr3_nt: TGTGCCAGCAGTTCCGGACTGGGTAGCGTGCAGTTCTTC
cdr3_aa: CASSSGLGSVQFF

d_call: -
j_call: TRBJ1-3
v_call: TRBV2
clone_size: -
cdr3_nt: TGTGCCAGCACACGAGGTGGCGGAAACACCATATATTTT
cdr3_aa: CASTRGGGNTIYF

d_call: -
j_call: TRBJ2-7
v_call: TRBV14
clone_size: -
cdr3_nt: TGTGCCAGCAGCCCAGCCTCACGCTACGAGCAGTACTTC
cdr3_aa: CASSPASRYEQYF

d_call: -
j_call: TRBJ2-5
v_call: TRBV7-6
clone_size: -
cdr3_nt: TGTGCCAGCAGCTTTCAAGAGACCCAGTACTTC
cdr3_aa: CASSFQETQYF

d_call: -
j_call: TRBJ1-1
v_call: TRBV27
clone_size: -
cdr3_nt: TGTGCCAGCAGTCTCGGACCCAGCGGGATCCCTGAAGCTTTCTTT
cdr3_aa: CASSLGPSGIPEAFF

d_call: -
j_call: TRBJ1-1
v_call: TRBV30
clone_size: few
cdr3_nt: TGTGCCTGGCTTCGGATCAGCGAAGCTTTCTTT
cdr3_aa: CAWLRISEAFF

d_call: -
j_call: TRBJ2-2
v_call: TRBV19
clone_size: -
cdr3_nt: TGTGCCAGTAGGGCCGGGACCATTTACACCGGGGAGCTGTTTTTT
cdr3_aa: CASRAGTIYTGELFF

d_call: -
j_call: TRBJ2-5
v_call: TRBV5-5
clone_size: few
cdr3_nt: TGTGCCAGCAGCTTGGGGGTTTCACAGACCCAGTACTTC
cdr3_aa: CASSLGVSQTQYF

d_call: -
j_call: TRBJ2-1
v_call: TRBV18
clone_size: -
cdr3_nt: TGTGCCAGCTCACCGGGGGGCGCGACCTACAATGAGCAGTTCTTC
cdr3_aa: CASSPGGATYNEQFF

d_call: TRBD2
j_call: TRBJ2-5
v_call: TRBV19
clone_size: -
cdr3_nt: TGTGCCAGTAGCCTCAGCGGGAGGGCCGAAGAGACCCAGTACTTC
cdr3_aa: CASSLSGRAEETQYF